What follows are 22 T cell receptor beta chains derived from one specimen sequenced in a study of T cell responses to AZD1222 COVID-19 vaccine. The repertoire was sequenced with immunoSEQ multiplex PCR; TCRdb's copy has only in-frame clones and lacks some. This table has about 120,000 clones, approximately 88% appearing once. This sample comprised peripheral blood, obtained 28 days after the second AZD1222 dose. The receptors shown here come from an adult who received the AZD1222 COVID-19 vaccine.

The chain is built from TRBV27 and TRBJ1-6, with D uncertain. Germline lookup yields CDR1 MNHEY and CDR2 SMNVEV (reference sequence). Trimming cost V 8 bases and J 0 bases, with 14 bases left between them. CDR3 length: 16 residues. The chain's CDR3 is CASAGRSSSYNSPLHF. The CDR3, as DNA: TGTGCCAGCGCCGGGAGGTCAAGCTCCTATAATTCACCCCTCCACTTT.

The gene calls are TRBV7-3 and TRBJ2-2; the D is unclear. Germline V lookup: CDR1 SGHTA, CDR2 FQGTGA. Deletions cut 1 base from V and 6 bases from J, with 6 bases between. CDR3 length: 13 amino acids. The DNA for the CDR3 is TGTGCCAGCAGCTTAATATCCTCCGGGGAGCTGTTTTTT. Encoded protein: CASSLISSGELFF.

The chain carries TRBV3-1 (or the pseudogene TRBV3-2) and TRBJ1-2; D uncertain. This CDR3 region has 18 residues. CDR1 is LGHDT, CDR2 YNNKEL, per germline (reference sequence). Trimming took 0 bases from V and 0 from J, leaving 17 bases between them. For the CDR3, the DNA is TGTGCCAGCAGCCAAGACGGGAGGCTCGCTCCAGCTAACTATGGCTACACCTTC. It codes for CASSQDGRLAPANYGYTF.

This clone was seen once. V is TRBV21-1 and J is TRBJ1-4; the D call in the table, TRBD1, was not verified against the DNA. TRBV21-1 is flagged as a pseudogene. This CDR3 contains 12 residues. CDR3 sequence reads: CASSPKNEKLFF. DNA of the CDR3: TGTGCCAGCAGCCCAAAAAATGAAAAACTGTTTTTT.

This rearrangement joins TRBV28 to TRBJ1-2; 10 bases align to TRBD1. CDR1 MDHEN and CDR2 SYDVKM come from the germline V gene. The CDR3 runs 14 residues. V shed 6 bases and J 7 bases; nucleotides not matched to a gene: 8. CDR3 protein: CASSPPGQGFGYTF. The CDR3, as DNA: TGTGCCAGCAGCCCCCCGGGACAGGGGTTTGGCTACACCTTC.

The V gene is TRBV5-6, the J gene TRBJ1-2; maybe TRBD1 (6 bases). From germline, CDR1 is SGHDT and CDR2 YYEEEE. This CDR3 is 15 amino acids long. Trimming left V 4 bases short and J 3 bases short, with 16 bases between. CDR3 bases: TGTGCCAGCAGCGTAGTGGGAGAGGGGGACTATGGCTACACCTTC. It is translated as CASSVVGEGDYGYTF.

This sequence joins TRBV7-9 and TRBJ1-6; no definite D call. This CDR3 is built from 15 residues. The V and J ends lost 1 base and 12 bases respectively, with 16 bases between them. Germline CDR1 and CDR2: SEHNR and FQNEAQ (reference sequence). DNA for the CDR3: TGTGCCAGCAGCTTAGGGCAGAGGGAGGGAGAACCCCTCCACTTT. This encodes CASSLGQREGEPLHF. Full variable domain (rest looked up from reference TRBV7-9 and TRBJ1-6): DTGVSQNPRHKITKRGQNVTFRCDPISEHNRLYWYRQTLGQGPEFLTYFQNEAQLEKSRLLSDRFSAERPKGSFSTLEIQRTEQGDSAMYLCASSLGQREGEPLHFGNGTRLTVT.

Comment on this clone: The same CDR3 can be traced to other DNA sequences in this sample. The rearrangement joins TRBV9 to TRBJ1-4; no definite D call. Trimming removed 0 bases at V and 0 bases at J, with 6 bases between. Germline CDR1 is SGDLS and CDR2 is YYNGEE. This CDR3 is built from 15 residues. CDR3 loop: CASSVGSATNEKLFF. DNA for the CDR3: TGTGCCAGCAGCGTAGGGTCCGCAACTAATGAAAAACTGTTTTTT.

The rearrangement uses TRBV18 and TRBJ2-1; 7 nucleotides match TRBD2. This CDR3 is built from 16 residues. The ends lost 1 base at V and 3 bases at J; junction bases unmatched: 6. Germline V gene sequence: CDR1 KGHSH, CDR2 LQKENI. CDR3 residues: CASSPRAGVVYNEQFF. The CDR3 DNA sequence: TGTGCCAGCTCACCACGTGCGGGGGTCGTCTACAATGAGCAGTTCTTC.

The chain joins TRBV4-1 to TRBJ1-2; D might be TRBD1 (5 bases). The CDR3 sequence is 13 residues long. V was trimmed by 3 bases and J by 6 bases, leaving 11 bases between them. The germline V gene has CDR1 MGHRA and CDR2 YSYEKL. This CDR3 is CASSHRVGDGYTF. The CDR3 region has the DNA TGCGCCAGCAGCCACAGGGTAGGGGATGGCTACACCTTC.

The CDR3 sequence is CASSLVGGFSTDTQYF. As DNA, the CDR3 is TGTGCCAGCAGCTTAGTAGGGGGCTTTAGCACAGATACGCAGTATTTT. The chain uses TRBV7-2 and TRBJ2-3; 7 positions agree with TRBD1. This CDR3 spans 16 amino acids. With V trimmed by 1 base and J by 0 bases, 4 bases remained unmatched. Germline loops: CDR1 SGHTA, CDR2 FQGNSA. The full variable domain, its missing parts supplied by reference TRBV7-2 and TRBJ2-3, is GAGVSQSPSNKVTEKGKDVELRCDPISGHTALYWYRQSLGQGLEFLIYFQGNSAPDKSGLPSDRFSAERTGGSVSTLTIQRTQQEDSAVYLCASSLVGGFSTDTQYFGPGTRLTVL.

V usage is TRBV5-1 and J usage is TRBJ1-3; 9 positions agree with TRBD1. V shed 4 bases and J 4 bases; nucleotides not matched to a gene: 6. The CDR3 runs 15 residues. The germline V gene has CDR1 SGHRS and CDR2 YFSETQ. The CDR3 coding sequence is TGCGCCAGCAGCCAAGGACAGGGGTACGGAAACACCATATATTTT. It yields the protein CASSQGQGYGNTIYF.

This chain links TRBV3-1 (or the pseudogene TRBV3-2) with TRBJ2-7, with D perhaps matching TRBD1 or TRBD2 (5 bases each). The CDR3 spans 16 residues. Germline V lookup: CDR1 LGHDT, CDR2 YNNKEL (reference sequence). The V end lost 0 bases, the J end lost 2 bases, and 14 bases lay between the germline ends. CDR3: CASSQDGGAVPYEQYF. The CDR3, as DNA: TGTGCCAGCAGCCAAGATGGGGGAGCAGTCCCCTACGAGCAGTACTTC.

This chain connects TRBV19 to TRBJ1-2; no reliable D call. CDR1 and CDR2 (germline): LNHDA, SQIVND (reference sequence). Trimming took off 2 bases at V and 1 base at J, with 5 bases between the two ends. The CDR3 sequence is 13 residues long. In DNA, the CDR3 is TGTGCCAGTAGTATACGGGTTAACTATGGCTACACCTTC. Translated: CASSIRVNYGYTF.

CDR3 sequence: CATSEPHRNYGYTF. In DNA form, the CDR3 reads TGTGCCACCAGTGAACCCCACAGGAACTATGGCTACACCTTC. The chain links TRBV24-1 to TRBJ1-2; D is perhaps TRBD1 (5 bases). Germline values: CDR1 KGHDR, CDR2 SFDVKD. This CDR3 has 14 amino acids. Trimming took 4 bases from V and 2 from J, leaving 10 bases between them.

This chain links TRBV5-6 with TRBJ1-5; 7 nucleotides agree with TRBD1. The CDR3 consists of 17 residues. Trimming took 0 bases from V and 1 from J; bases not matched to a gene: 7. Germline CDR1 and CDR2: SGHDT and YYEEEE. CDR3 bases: TGTGCCAGCAGCTTGGGTCCCGGGACAGCAAGCAATCAGCCCCAGCATTTT. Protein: CASSLGPGTASNQPQHF.

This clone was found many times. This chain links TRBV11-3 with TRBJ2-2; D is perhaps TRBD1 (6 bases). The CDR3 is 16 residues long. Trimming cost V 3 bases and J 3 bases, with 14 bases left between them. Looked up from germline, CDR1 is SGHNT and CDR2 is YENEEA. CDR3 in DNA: TGTGCCAGCAGCTTCCAAAGGACAGCCGACACCGGGGAGCTGTTTTTT. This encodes CASSFQRTADTGELFF.

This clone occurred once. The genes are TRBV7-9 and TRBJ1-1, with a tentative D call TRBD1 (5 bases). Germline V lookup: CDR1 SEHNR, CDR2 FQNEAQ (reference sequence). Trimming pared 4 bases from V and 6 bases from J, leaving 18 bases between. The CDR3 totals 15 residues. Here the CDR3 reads CASSSFDAGGAEAFF. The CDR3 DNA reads TGTGCCAGCAGCTCCTTCGACGCTGGGGGAGCTGAAGCTTTCTTT.

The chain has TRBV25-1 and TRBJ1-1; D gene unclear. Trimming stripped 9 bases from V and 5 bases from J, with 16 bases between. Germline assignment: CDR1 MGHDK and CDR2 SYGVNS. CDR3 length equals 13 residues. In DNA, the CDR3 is TGTGCCAGTTACAGTCGGGGAGGGACTGAAGCTTTCTTT. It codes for CASYSRGGTEAFF.

This CDR3 is CASRVGDRNMNTEAFF. The DNA for the CDR3 is TGTGCCAGTAGGGTAGGCGACAGAAACATGAACACTGAAGCTTTCTTT. This chain joins TRBV19 and TRBJ1-1; weak D call: TRBD1 (5 bases). There are 16 residues in the CDR3. CDR1 and CDR2 (germline): LNHDA, SQIVND (reference sequence). Trimming removed 6 bases at V and 0 bases at J, with 17 bases between.

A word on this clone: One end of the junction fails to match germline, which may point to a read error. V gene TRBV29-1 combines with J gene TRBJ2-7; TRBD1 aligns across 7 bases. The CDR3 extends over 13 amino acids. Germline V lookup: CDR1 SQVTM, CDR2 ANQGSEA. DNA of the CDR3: TGCAGCGTGGAAGACAGGGCATCCTACGAGCAGTACTTC. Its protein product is CSVEDRASYEQYF.

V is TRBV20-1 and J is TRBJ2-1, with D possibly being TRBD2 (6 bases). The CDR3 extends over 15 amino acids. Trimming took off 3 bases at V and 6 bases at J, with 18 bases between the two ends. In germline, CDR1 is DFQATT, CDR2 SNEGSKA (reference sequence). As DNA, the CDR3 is TGCAGTGCTAGTTCCGGGACTCCGGGATCCAATGAGCAGTTCTTC. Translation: CSASSGTPGSNEQFF.